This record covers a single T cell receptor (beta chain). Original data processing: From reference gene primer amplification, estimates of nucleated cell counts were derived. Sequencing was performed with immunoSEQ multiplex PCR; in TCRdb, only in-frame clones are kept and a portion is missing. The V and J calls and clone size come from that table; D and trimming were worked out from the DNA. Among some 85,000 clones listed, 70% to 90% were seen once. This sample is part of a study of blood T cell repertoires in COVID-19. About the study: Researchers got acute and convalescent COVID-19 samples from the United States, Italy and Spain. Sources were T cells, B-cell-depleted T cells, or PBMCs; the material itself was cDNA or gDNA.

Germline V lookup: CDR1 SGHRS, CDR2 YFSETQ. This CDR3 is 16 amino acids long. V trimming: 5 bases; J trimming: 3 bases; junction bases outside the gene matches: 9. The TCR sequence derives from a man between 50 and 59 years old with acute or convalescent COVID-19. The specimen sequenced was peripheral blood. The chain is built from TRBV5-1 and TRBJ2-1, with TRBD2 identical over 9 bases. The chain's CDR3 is CASRRGLAGIYNEQFF. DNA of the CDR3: TGCGCCAGCAGGAGGGGTCTAGCGGGGATCTACAATGAGCAGTTCTTC.